These 23 T cell receptor beta chains came from one sample sequenced in a study of neurological immune-mediated disorders. MiXCR was run by TCRdb on the 5' RACE reads, yielding one entry per CDR3 protein. The sample carries 81,000 or so distinct CDR3 sequences, around 4.6% recorded once. The sequenced sample was PBMCs. The source of these receptors is a woman aged 25-40 years with multiple sclerosis.

In its sample, this clonotype was seen many times. V gene TRBV7-9 combines with J gene TRBJ2-1; TRBD1 matches at 10 bases. The CDR3 has 17 residues. J was trimmed by 5 bases and V by 5 bases; bases with no gene match: 12. In germline, CDR1 is SEHNR, CDR2 FQNEAQ (reference sequence). The CDR3 is CASSPSRGTGEHNEQFF. The CDR3 nucleotides read TGTGCCAGCAGCCCCTCTCGAGGGACAGGGGAGCACAATGAGCAGTTCTTC.

Many counts were recorded for this clonotype. The V and J genes are TRBV12-3 or TRBV12-4 and TRBJ2-2; 11 positions match TRBD2. This CDR3 is 15 amino acids long. The V and J ends lost 8 bases and 4 bases, in that order; junction bases with no gene match: 6. This CDR3 reads CASRLAGGRTGELFF. The CDR3 DNA sequence: TGTGCCAGCCGATTAGCGGGGGGGCGCACCGGGGAGCTGTTTTTT.

This clonotype occurred many times. Here the CDR3 reads CATRGGPVTGELFF. The CDR3 nucleotides read TGTGCCACAAGAGGGGGGCCCGTCACCGGGGAGCTGTTTTTT. The rearrangement uses TRBV6-5 and TRBJ2-2; D is possibly TRBD1 or TRBD2 (6 bases each). V was pared by 10 bases and J by 4 bases, with 16 bases between. CDR1 is MNHEY and CDR2 is SVGAGI in the germline V gene. The CDR3 covers 14 residues.

This clonotype was detected many times. The V gene is TRBV5-1, the J gene TRBJ2-2; a possible D gene is TRBD2 (5 bases). The CDR3 consists of 15 residues. V was trimmed by 4 bases and J by 6 bases, leaving 16 bases between them. Germline CDR1 and CDR2: SGHRS and YFSETQ. The CDR3 loop is CASSPVSRRAGELFF. The CDR3 nucleotides read TGCGCCAGCAGCCCGGTTAGCAGGCGGGCCGGGGAGCTGTTTTTT.

The rearrangement joins TRBV7-8 to TRBJ2-1, with D perhaps TRBD1 (6 bases). Germline lookup yields CDR1 SGHVS and CDR2 FQNEAQ. Trimming pared 2 bases from V and 10 bases from J, leaving 15 bases between. The CDR3 covers 14 residues. CDR3 sequence reads: CASSLPPADREQFF. DNA of the CDR3: TGTGCCAGCAGCTTACCCCCCGCCGACAGGGAGCAGTTCTTC.

This clonotype came up many times. V and J are TRBV23-1 and TRBJ1-2; no firm D call. TRBV23-1 is an open reading frame, and its role is uncertain. V lost 1 base to trimming and J lost 5 bases, with 11 bases between them. The CDR3 has 14 amino acids. The CDR3 loop reads CASSQWGEEYGYTF. CDR3 coding DNA: TGCGCCAGCAGTCAATGGGGAGAAGAGTATGGCTACACCTTC.

Only a few counts were recorded for this clonotype. The rearrangement links TRBV20-1 to TRBJ2-3; D not certain. CDR1 and CDR2 from the germline V gene are DFQATT and SNEGSKA (reference sequence). V was clipped by 6 bases and J by 0 bases, with 10 bases between them. The CDR3 is 13 residues long. CDR3 DNA sequence: TGCAGTGCCGACGGACCGAGCACAGATACGCAGTATTTT. It translates to CSADGPSTDTQYF.

This clonotype was counted ten times or more. This chain links TRBV5-1 with TRBJ1-2; no clear D gene. V lost 0 bases, J lost 4 bases, and 13 bases lay in between. Germline assignment: CDR1 SGHRS and CDR2 YFSETQ. This CDR3 region has 15 residues. The CDR3 nucleotides are TGCGCCAGCAGCTTGGATCGTGCCCGCGTCTATGGCTACACCTTC. Protein sequence: CASSLDRARVYGYTF.

Worth noting for this clonotype: The junction differs from germline at one of its ends, possibly a read error. The chain couples TRBV12-3 or TRBV12-4 to TRBJ1-6, with D unresolved. The CDR3 runs to 14 residues. CDR3 loop: CANSLISKNSPLNF. CDR3 nucleotide sequence: TGTGCCAACAGTTTAATCAGTAAGAATTCACCCCTCAACTTT.

This sequence joins TRBV20-1 and TRBJ1-5, with D unclear. Germline CDR1 DFQATT, CDR2 SNEGSKA (reference sequence). The V and J ends lost 2 bases and 3 bases respectively, with 14 bases between them. The CDR3 is 15 residues long. Here the CDR3 reads CSARIGPNLNQPQHF. The CDR3, as DNA: TGCAGTGCTAGAATTGGGCCTAACCTCAATCAGCCCCAGCATTTT.

This clonotype was seen many times. As DNA, the CDR3 is TGCAGTGCTCGACGGACGCACAGGGGGAACACCGGGGAGCTGTTTTTT. It specifies CSARRTHRGNTGELFF. The chain has TRBV20-1 and TRBJ2-2; 7 bases match TRBD1. Germline lookup yields CDR1 DFQATT and CDR2 SNEGSKA (reference sequence). This CDR3 region has 16 residues. Unmatched junction bases numbered 10, after V lost 5 bases and J lost 1 base.

This clonotype was seen at least ten times. The chain uses TRBV5-1 and TRBJ1-1; D is perhaps TRBD1 (6 bases). Germline CDR1 is SGHRS and CDR2 is YFSETQ. The CDR3 runs 16 residues. Trimming cost V 0 bases and J 4 bases, with 16 bases left between them. For the CDR3, the DNA is TGCGCCAGCAGCTTGGTTGCCGGGGGCGCGGCCACTGAAGCTTTCTTT. Amino acids: CASSLVAGGAATEAFF.

The chain links TRBV20-1 to TRBJ2-7; 15 bases agree with TRBD2. This CDR3 has 13 residues. Germline V gene lookup returns CDR1 DFQATT and CDR2 SNEGSKA (reference sequence). Germline trimming cut 5 bases from V and 6 bases from J; bases unmatched to any gene: 2. The CDR3 is CSAPGLAGGEQYF. In DNA form, the CDR3 reads TGCAGTGCTCCGGGACTAGCGGGAGGCGAGCAGTACTTC.

In the case of this clonotype: This may be a read error, as it is one base from a much larger clone. This likely comes from a read error, as the CDR3 has no conserved phenylalanine or tryptophan at its end. The chain links TRBV20-1 to TRBJ1-2; no reliable D call. Trimming left V 4 bases short and J 4 bases short, with 13 bases between. The CDR3 extends over 13 amino acids. Germline assignment: CDR1 DFQATT and CDR2 SNEGSKA (reference sequence). The CDR3 spells CSAKVGVGYGYTL. The CDR3 DNA reads as TGCAGTGCTAAAGTTGGGGTGGGCTATGGCTACACCCTC.

This clonotype was found many times. The chain couples TRBV12-3 or TRBV12-4 to TRBJ1-5; maybe TRBD1 (6 bases). CDR3 length: 13 residues. The V end was cut by 3 bases, the J end by 6 bases, with 9 bases between. As DNA, the CDR3 is TGTGCCAGCAGTTTGCAGGGGATTCAGCCCCAGCATTTT. Translating gives CASSLQGIQPQHF.

Many counts were recorded for this clonotype. V gene TRBV12-3 or TRBV12-4 combines with J gene TRBJ2-7, with D possibly TRBD1 on 5 matching bases. This CDR3 has 14 amino acids. Deletions cut 5 bases from V and 4 bases from J, with 15 bases between. CDR3 bases: TGTGCCAGCAGTCCCGGACACGGTGTTTACGAGCAGTACTTC. Its translation is CASSPGHGVYEQYF.

This clonotype was found a few times. The chain combines TRBV5-1 with TRBJ2-3, with 8 positions matching TRBD2. V lost 0 bases, J lost 0 bases, and 6 bases stayed unmatched. Germline-derived CDR1 and CDR2 are SGHRS and YFSETQ. The length of the CDR3 is 17 residues. CDR3 bases: TGCGCCAGCAGCTTGGCCCGGGGACTAGGAAGCACAGATACGCAGTATTTT. It specifies CASSLARGLGSTDTQYF.

This clonotype was counted ten times or more. The chain joins TRBV18 to TRBJ2-1; D possibly matches TRBD1 or TRBD2 (5 bases each). The CDR3 is made up of 17 amino acids. V shed 0 bases and J shed 0 bases, with 12 bases lying between them. CDR1 KGHSH and CDR2 LQKENI come from the germline V gene. The CDR3 region is CASSPPGTLSSYNEQFF. CDR3 bases: TGTGCCAGCTCACCACCGGGGACCCTTAGCTCCTACAATGAGCAGTTCTTC.

The CDR3, as DNA: TGCAGTGCTCAGAATAGACAGGGGTCGATGGACACTGAAGCTTTCTTT. It yields the protein CSAQNRQGSMDTEAFF. V is TRBV20-1 and J is TRBJ1-1, with 8 bases identical to TRBD1. Unmatched junction bases numbered 14, after V lost 5 bases and J lost 3 bases. From germline, CDR1 is DFQATT and CDR2 SNEGSKA (reference sequence). The CDR3 sequence is 16 residues long.

This clonotype was detected many times. The chain couples TRBV5-1 to TRBJ2-5; D possibly corresponds to TRBD2 (5 bases). The CDR3 is 13 residues long. Germline CDR1 and CDR2: SGHRS and YFSETQ. Between the trimmed V and J ends, which lost 4 bases and 7 bases, there was a span of 14 bases. CDR3 residues: CASSDVRGGTQYF. CDR3 nucleotide sequence: TGCGCCAGCAGCGATGTAAGAGGAGGGACCCAGTACTTC.

This clonotype was recorded many times. The chain combines TRBV20-1 with TRBJ2-1, with 8 bases fitting TRBD2. CDR1 is DFQATT, CDR2 SNEGSKA, per germline (reference sequence). The CDR3 totals 16 residues. V trimming: 1 base; J trimming: 0 bases; junction bases outside the gene matches: 5. The CDR3, as DNA: TGCAGTGCTAGAGGGGGGGCGGGAGGCTCCTACAATGAGCAGTTCTTC. Translating gives CSARGGAGGSYNEQFF.

This clonotype came up many times. V and J are TRBV19 and TRBJ2-2; a possible D gene is TRBD2 (6 bases). Germline CDR1 LNHDA, CDR2 SQIVND (reference sequence). This CDR3 spans 12 amino acids. The ends were cut back, 7 bases at V and 5 bases at J, with 8 bases in the middle. The CDR3 loop is CASTGRTGELFF. Written as DNA, the CDR3 is TGTGCCAGTACAGGGAGGACCGGGGAGCTGTTTTTT.

This clonotype was recorded a few times. The V gene is TRBV6-5, the J gene TRBJ1-2; the match to TRBD1 covers 11 bases. Germline lookup yields CDR1 MNHEY and CDR2 SVGAGI. The CDR3 is 14 amino acids. With V trimmed by 6 bases and J by 5 bases, 5 bases remained unmatched. The CDR3 sequence is CASRLGQGAYGYTF. In DNA, the CDR3 is TGTGCCAGCAGACTTGGACAGGGGGCATATGGCTACACCTTC.